This T cell receptor (beta chain) was sequenced in a study of control samples from healthy donors and cancer patients. Generated by immunoSEQ multiplex PCR, the TCRdb table keeps only in-frame clones and is missing some. The sample shows around 130,000 clones, approximately 92% of them seen only once. This CDR3 has 17 amino acids. Germline V lookup: CDR1 LGHDT, CDR2 YNNKEL (reference sequence). With 4 bases clipped from V and 2 bases from J, the junction kept 10 bases outside the gene matches. The chain carries TRBV3-1 (or the pseudogene TRBV3-2) and TRBJ1-1; 10 positions agree with TRBD1. This sequence originates from a man aged 18 to 30 in good health. The sample was blood. The DNA for the CDR3 is TGTGCCAGCAGCCCCCTACCGGGACAGGGGCTAAACACTGAAGCTTTCTTT. Protein product: CASSPLPGQGLNTEAFF.